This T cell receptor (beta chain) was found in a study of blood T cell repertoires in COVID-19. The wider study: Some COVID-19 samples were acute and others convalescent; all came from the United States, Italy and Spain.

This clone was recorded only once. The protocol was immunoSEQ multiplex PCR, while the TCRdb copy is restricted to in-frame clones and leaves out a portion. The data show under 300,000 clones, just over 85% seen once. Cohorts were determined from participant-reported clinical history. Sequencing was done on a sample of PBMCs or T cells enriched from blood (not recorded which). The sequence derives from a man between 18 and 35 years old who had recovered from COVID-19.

This chain's CDR3 is CASSLQGDSNQPQHF. The CDR3 DNA reads as TGTGCCAGCAGTCTACAGGGAGATAGCAATCAGCCCCAGCATTTT. The chain is built from TRBV6-5 and TRBJ1-5; a possible D gene is TRBD1 (6 bases). The V end lost 5 bases, the J end lost 0 bases, and 11 bases lay between the germline ends. Germline-derived CDR1 and CDR2 are MNHEY and SVGAGI. CDR3 length: 15 residues.